The clone carrying this T cell receptor (beta chain) was seen once. What it binds is not known. This specimen comes from a study of T cell responses to AZD1222 COVID-19 vaccine. Study at large: Pooling was applied to second doses at about 4 or about 12 weeks.

This CDR3 region has 13 residues. Germline trimming cut 5 bases from V and 5 bases from J; bases unmatched to any gene: 4. CDR1 and CDR2 (germline): WNHNN, SYGVQD (reference sequence). Only in-frame clones appear in the TCRdb table, and some are missing; sequencing was by immunoSEQ multiplex PCR. The sample consists of 90,000 to 150,000 clones, around 87% of them appearing once. Points from the study as a whole: Most donors were white British and more were female, and clonal diversity was possibly underestimated. Without day 14 samples, only post-peak T cell repertoires were studied.

This receptor was taken from an adult in good health. Here the sequenced sample was peripheral blood, taken on day 0 of AZD1222 vaccination. V gene TRBV10-1 combines with J gene TRBJ2-5; 8 positions match TRBD2. The CDR3 loop is CASSLGLVETQYF. CDR3 DNA: TGCGCCAGCAGTTTGGGACTAGTGGAGACCCAGTACTTC.